This section outlines one TCR beta chain sequence together with its context. Its antigen is not identified. In germline, CDR1 is MNHEY, CDR2 SVGAGI. V lost 0 bases, J lost 4 bases, and 9 bases lay in between. The CDR3 is 15 amino acids. The data derive from a study of T-cell reconstitution after alpha-beta-depleted transplantation in children. Whole-study findings and limits: Newly made T cells mostly supplied T-cell counts and diversity one year after transplant. Two months or so post-transplant, alpha-beta T cells reportedly derived from several hundred expanded graft clones.

Unique molecular identifiers were used in preparing the TCRbeta library. TCRdb itself ran the PCR reads through MiXCR, one entry per CDR3 protein. The repertoire includes approximately 300,000 distinct CDR3 sequences, nearly 8% of them detected once, and 9.1% sits in the top ten. This chain joins TRBV6-5 and TRBJ2-2, with D perhaps TRBD1 (5 bases). This receptor was identified in a female patient between 2 and 10 years old who had a stem cell transplant for Fanconi anemia, so the T cells may come from the graft donor. The sample consisted of peripheral blood, taken 360 days after TCRalphabeta/CD19-depleted stem cell transplant. Here the CDR3 reads CASSYSGVSTGELFF. The CDR3 DNA reads TGTGCCAGCAGTTACTCAGGGGTTAGCACCGGGGAGCTGTTTTTT.